Listed here are 24 T cell receptor beta chains from one sample, sequenced in a study of human T cells and chemical hapten exposure. Each CDR3 protein is one row after TCRdb ran MiXCR on the 5' RACE reads. This table has approximately 150,000 distinct CDR3 sequences, 4.1% appearing once. Total RNA was isolated from unfractionated whole blood. All receptors come from a female donor in good health.

The sample holds many counts of this clonotype. This rearrangement joins TRBV18 to TRBJ2-7, with unresolved D. The CDR3 loop spans 14 amino acids. From germline, CDR1 is KGHSH and CDR2 LQKENI. V lost 0 bases to trimming and J lost 2 bases, with 8 bases between them. The CDR3 region has the DNA TGTGCCAGCTCACCACCGTCGAGAACCTACGAGCAGTACTTC. Translated, it gives CASSPPSRTYEQYF.

This clonotype was seen ten or more times. The chain joins TRBV3-1 to TRBJ2-3; 11 nucleotides line up with TRBD2. This CDR3 region has 16 residues. CDR1 LGHDT and CDR2 YNNKEL come from the germline V gene (reference sequence). J was trimmed by 5 bases and V by 4 bases; bases with no gene match: 8. In nucleotides, the CDR3 is TGTGCCAGCAGCCCCCTTAGCGGGGGGGCCGAAGATACGCAGTATTTT. Its translation is CASSPLSGGAEDTQYF.

This clonotype was observed many times. The chain recombines TRBV6-2 or TRBV6-3 with TRBJ1-6, with D hard to call. V was trimmed by 5 bases and J by 11 bases, leaving 10 bases between them. This CDR3 region has 12 residues. The germline CDR1 and CDR2 sequences are MNHEY and SVGEGT. DNA for the CDR3: TGTGCCAGCAGTCGAGGGCTCACACCCCTCCACTTT. Protein sequence: CASSRGLTPLHF.

This clonotype has only a few counts. The V and J genes are TRBV27 and TRBJ2-5, with 9 bases identical to TRBD2. Germline V gives CDR1 MNHEY, CDR2 SMNVEV (reference sequence). There are 15 residues in the CDR3. V trimming: 7 bases; J trimming: 2 bases; junction bases outside the gene matches: 8. The CDR3 DNA sequence: TGTGCCAGCACGGTAGCGGGGGCGGCTCAAGAGACCCAGTACTTC. Translating gives CASTVAGAAQETQYF.

This clonotype was observed a few times. V usage is TRBV12-3 or TRBV12-4 and J usage is TRBJ2-2; D might be TRBD1 (6 bases). V was trimmed by 2 bases and J by 2 bases, leaving 15 bases between them. The CDR3 covers 17 residues. CDR3 sequence reads: CASSLKGRGGNTGELFF. CDR3 DNA: TGTGCCAGCAGTTTAAAAGGCAGGGGCGGTAACACCGGGGAGCTGTTTTTT.

In its sample, this clonotype was seen many times. CDR3 in amino acids: CASSRLNINTGELFF. Written as DNA, the CDR3 is TGTGCCAGCAGCCGGCTTAATATAAACACCGGGGAGCTGTTTTTT. The chain uses TRBV7-2 and TRBJ2-2; no reliable D call. The CDR3 sequence is 15 residues long. Germline lookup yields CDR1 SGHTA and CDR2 FQGNSA. Trimming removed 5 bases from V and 2 bases from J, with 12 bases in between. The whole variable domain, remainder taken from reference TRBV7-2 and TRBJ2-2, is GAGVSQSPSNKVTEKGKDVELRCDPISGHTALYWYRQSLGQGLEFLIYFQGNSAPDKSGLPSDRFSAERTGGSVSTLTIQRTQQEDSAVYLCASSRLNINTGELFFGEGSRLTVL.

This clonotype was detected many times. The rearrangement links TRBV12-3 or TRBV12-4 to TRBJ1-2, with TRBD1 matching over 8 bases. Losses at the gene ends were 6 bases for V and 8 bases for J; bases not matched to a gene: 8. The CDR3 has 13 amino acids. CDR3 in amino acids: CASSPWTGYGYTF. In DNA, the CDR3 is TGTGCCAGCAGCCCCTGGACAGGGTACGGCTACACCTTC.

This clonotype was seen repeatedly, ten times or more. V usage is TRBV4-3 and J usage is TRBJ2-7; 13 bases line up with TRBD2. This CDR3 spans 15 amino acids. V shed 1 base and J 6 bases; nucleotides not matched to a gene: 3. Germline assignment: CDR1 LGHNA and CDR2 YSLEER. The CDR3 loop reads CASSQVGTSGAEQYF. The CDR3, as DNA: TGCGCCAGCAGCCAAGTAGGGACTAGCGGGGCCGAGCAGTACTTC.

The V call is TRBV5-1, the J call TRBJ1-1; 8 nucleotides line up with TRBD1. Germline-derived CDR1 and CDR2 are SGHRS and YFSETQ. The junction had 10 bases not matched to a gene; V was cut back by 0 bases and J by 0 bases. The CDR3 totals 18 residues. CDR3 region: CASSLVRRTGNLNTEAFF. In nucleotides, the CDR3 is TGCGCCAGCAGCTTGGTTAGGCGGACAGGGAATTTGAACACTGAAGCTTTCTTT.

This clonotype was observed a few times. The V call is TRBV18, the J call TRBJ1-4; TRBD1 might be the D (5 bases). The germline V and J ends were trimmed by 3 bases and 8 bases, with 16 bases remaining between them. The CDR3 sequence is 15 residues long. Germline CDR1 and CDR2: KGHSH and LQKENI. The CDR3 bases are TGTGCCAGCTCACCGGGGATGCAGGGCTACGAAAAACTGTTTTTT. Encoded protein: CASSPGMQGYEKLFF.

The chain recombines TRBV7-9 with TRBJ2-3; a weak D match, TRBD1 (7 bases). V was shortened by 1 base and J by 5 bases, with 13 bases between the two germline ends. There are 15 residues in the CDR3. The germline gives CDR1 SEHNR, CDR2 FQNEAQ (reference sequence). Written as DNA, the CDR3 is TGTGCCAGCAGCTTAGAAGCTCAGGGGGGAGATACGCAGTATTTT. Residues: CASSLEAQGGDTQYF.

A word on this clonotype: A clone one base away is much larger, so this may be a read error. The chain couples TRBV12-3 or TRBV12-4 to TRBJ2-1; D is unclear. Trimming left V 5 bases short and J 0 bases short, with 11 bases between. The CDR3 extends over 15 amino acids. CDR3 sequence (DNA): TGTGCCAGCAGTCCGGAAGGAAGCTCCTACAATGAGCAGTTCTTC. This sequence encodes CASSPEGSSYNEQFF.

In this sample, this clonotype turned up many times. This chain's CDR3 is CASMSSEELSSPLHF. The CDR3 region has the DNA TGTGCCAGCATGTCCTCAGAGGAGTTGAGTTCACCCCTCCACTTT. The chain joins TRBV6-1 to TRBJ1-6; D unclear. Trimming stripped 7 bases from V and 9 bases from J, with 19 bases between. This CDR3 is built from 15 residues. Germline CDR1 and CDR2: MNHNS and SASEGT.

This clonotype appeared a few times. This chain uses TRBV4-2 with TRBJ2-3; tentative D call: TRBD2 (7 bases). CDR3 length: 16 amino acids. The V and J ends lost 1 base and 3 bases respectively, with 14 bases between them. CDR1 LGHNA and CDR2 YNFKEQ come from the germline V gene. CDR3 DNA: TGTGCCAGCAGCCAAGTCCGGGGGGCCGCAACAGATACGCAGTATTTT. Protein: CASSQVRGAATDTQYF.

This clonotype was seen many times. This chain links TRBV5-4 with TRBJ1-6, with D perhaps TRBD1 (5 bases). Per the germline V gene, CDR1 is SGHNT and CDR2 is YYREEE (reference sequence). The CDR3 is 15 residues long. V was pared by 4 bases and J by 11 bases, with 19 bases between. Here the CDR3 reads CASSSGISAGPPLHF. CDR3 nucleotide sequence: TGTGCCAGCAGCAGTGGAATATCCGCGGGGCCACCCCTCCACTTT.

This clonotype occurred many times. This sequence joins TRBV25-1 and TRBJ1-5; D gene ambiguous. CDR1 and CDR2 from the germline V gene are MGHDK and SYGVNS. This CDR3 has 13 residues. Between the trimmed V and J ends, which lost 4 bases and 10 bases, there was a span of 14 bases. CDR3: CASSAVESGPQHF. As DNA, the CDR3 is TGTGCCAGCAGTGCCGTTGAAAGTGGACCCCAGCATTTT.

The table lists this clonotype with many counts. The V and J genes are TRBV12-3 or TRBV12-4 and TRBJ2-2; the D is unclear. The length of the CDR3 is 12 residues. V lost 2 bases and J lost 6, with 4 bases in between. CDR3 DNA sequence: TGTGCCAGCAGTTTAAGGGCCGGGGAGCTGTTTTTT. Protein product: CASSLRAGELFF.

This clonotype was detected many times. V and J are TRBV7-9 and TRBJ2-1; the D is unclear. Between the trimmed V and J ends, which lost 4 bases and 0 bases, there was a span of 13 bases. CDR1 and CDR2 from the germline V gene are SEHNR and FQNEAQ (reference sequence). The CDR3 sequence is 16 residues long. The CDR3 coding sequence is TGTGCCAGCAGCTCGCAGAAGGAGCACTCCTACAATGAGCAGTTCTTC. It specifies CASSSQKEHSYNEQFF.

This clonotype was observed a few times. The gene calls are TRBV29-1 and TRBJ2-1, with TRBD2 matching 8 bases. Per germline, CDR1 SQVTM and CDR2 ANQGSEA. The CDR3 spans 15 residues. V shed 3 bases and J 6 bases; nucleotides not matched to a gene: 10. The CDR3 DNA reads TGCAGCGTTGACTCTCGGGGGGGCCTGACCAATGAGCAGTTCTTC. It is translated as CSVDSRGGLTNEQFF.

This clonotype was picked up many times. J is TRBJ2-2 and V is TRBV3-1; D remains ambiguous. Trimming took 0 bases from V and 2 from J, leaving 16 bases between them. The CDR3 spans 18 residues. The germline gives CDR1 LGHDT, CDR2 YNNKEL (reference sequence). CDR3 sequence: CASSQDPSSVENTGELFF. The CDR3 nucleotides read TGTGCCAGCAGCCAAGATCCAAGTTCTGTGGAAAACACCGGGGAGCTGTTTTTT.

This clonotype has only a few counts. The rearrangement links TRBV7-2 to TRBJ2-5, with 7 bases identical to TRBD1. V was pared by 4 bases and J by 7 bases, with 15 bases of the junction left unmatched. This CDR3 has 16 amino acids. Germline V gives CDR1 SGHTA, CDR2 FQGNSA. The CDR3 DNA is TGTGCCAGCAGCTCTAAACAGGGGTTAAGTGAAGCGACCCAGTACTTC. Its translation: CASSSKQGLSEATQYF. The full variable domain, in which reference TRBV7-2 and TRBJ2-5 provide the parts outside the CDR3, is GAGVSQSPSNKVTEKGKDVELRCDPISGHTALYWYRQSLGQGLEFLIYFQGNSAPDKSGLPSDRFSAERTGGSVSTLTIQRTQQEDSAVYLCASSSKQGLSEATQYFGPGTRLLVL.

This clonotype was observed at least ten times. J is TRBJ2-2 and V is TRBV15; TRBD1 matches at 7 bases. The germline V gene has CDR1 LNHNV and CDR2 YYDKDF (reference sequence). There are 17 residues in the CDR3. The trim removed 3 bases at V and 4 bases at J, leaving 11 bases unmatched. CDR3 sequence reads: CATSSIARTGSTGELFF. CDR3 nucleotide sequence: TGTGCCACCAGCAGTATCGCGAGGACAGGCAGCACCGGGGAGCTGTTTTTT.

This clonotype has a count of ten or more. V gene TRBV4-3 combines with J gene TRBJ2-1; D perhaps matches TRBD1 (7 bases). V lost 1 base and J 7 bases, leaving 14 bases between the germline ends. Germline assignment: CDR1 LGHNA and CDR2 YSLEER. This CDR3 is 15 amino acids long. The CDR3 loop reads CASSQVRQGGNEQFF. In DNA form, the CDR3 reads TGCGCCAGCAGCCAAGTCCGGCAGGGGGGTAATGAGCAGTTCTTC.

CDR3 DNA: TGCGCCAGCAGTCAGAGCCGGGAGCACACTGAAGCTTTCTTT. As protein: CASSQSREHTEAFF. This chain links TRBV5-1 with TRBJ1-1; D gene unclear. V was cut by 5 bases and J by 3 bases, with 14 bases left in between. CDR1 is SGHRS and CDR2 is YFSETQ in the germline V gene. There are 14 residues in the CDR3.